Sequencing of this T cell receptor beta chain was carried out in a study of shared clonotypes between healthy human individuals. Study context: Three CD4 naive, three CD4 memory, two CD8 naive and one CD8 memory plate were used per donor. Notes on the study in general: Four donors held roughly 5% of naive CD4 clonotypes in common.

Germline V lookup: CDR1 SEHNR, CDR2 FQNEAQ (reference sequence). This CDR3 is built from 16 residues. Trimming took 5 bases from V and 2 from J, leaving 17 bases between them. Clones were sequenced by immunoSEQ multiplex PCR, and TCRdb holds only the in-frame ones, with some missing. The sample records 1,400,000 or so clones, 98% being singletons. Points on this clone: Its antigen is not known.

It was into CD45RA+ naive and CD45RA-negative memory subsets that the CD4+ cells were split. The chain joins TRBV7-9 to TRBJ2-3; D not certain. This TCR derives from a man aged 25-45 years in good health. Specimen: naive CD4+ T cells sorted from blood. Subset reported: CD45RA+ positively selected. For the CDR3, the DNA is TGTGCCAGCAGCAGCCCCAGACACCTAAACACAGATACGCAGTATTTT. It specifies CASSSPRHLNTDTQYF.